What follows are 25 T cell receptor beta chains derived from one specimen sequenced in a study of immune heterogeneity within non-small cell lung tumors (dated by TCRdb to 2016 to 2018). Genomic DNA extracted from bulk tumor tissue served as TCR template, with roughly 660 ng gDNA amplified per sample. During surgery, multiple biopsies were taken from each primary tumor and placed as far apart as possible within the tumor mass. The study cohort was described as untreated, and the patients were newly diagnosed NSCLC cases having curative surgery. This sample was sequenced with a HiSeq X Ten. A multiplex PCR system amplified the TCR beta CDR3 region, with a first 10-cycle round using 32 V-gene forward and 13 J-gene reverse primers. TCRdb itself trimmed the public reads at Q25 with fastp, ran MiXCR and retained productive beta chains. Entries are consolidated by CDR3 protein sequence, retaining the most common genes and DNA. This sample holds about 21,000 distinct CDR3 sequences; around 30% were observed only once. Around 4% of the sample lies in the top ten.

The specimen was lung tumor tissue. These receptors were collected from a man aged 35-49 years with non-small cell lung cancer.

Sample share makes this clonotype medium-sized. The chain recombines TRBV7-8 with TRBJ2-5, with D uncertain. The CDR3 loop spans 13 amino acids. Trimming left V 3 bases short and J 3 bases short, with 8 bases between. Germline V gives CDR1 SGHVS, CDR2 FQNEAQ. The CDR3 DNA reads as TGTGCCAGCAGCTTTGGGCAAAAAGAGACCCAGTACTTC. Encoded protein: CASSFGQKETQYF.

The chain links TRBV5-6 to TRBJ2-1; D tentatively fits TRBD1 or TRBD2 (5 bases each). The CDR3 is 16 residues long. Germline CDR1 and CDR2: SGHDT and YYEEEE. V lost 3 bases and J lost 6, with 19 bases in between. CDR3 region: CASSWRLRDAGNEQFF. CDR3 coding DNA: TGTGCCAGCAGCTGGCGTCTCCGGGACGCTGGCAATGAGCAGTTCTTC.

A note on this clonotype: A much larger clone differs by one base, so this may be a read error. The rearrangement links TRBV20-1 to TRBJ2-7; the D gene is possibly TRBD2 (5 bases). The CDR3 is 11 residues long. From germline, CDR1 is DFQATT and CDR2 SNEGSKA (reference sequence). DNA for the CDR3: TGCATTGCTAGCCGGGGTCTGGAGCAGTACTTC. Encoded protein: CIASRGLEQYF.

With respect to this clonotype: A read error may explain this, as a much larger clone is one base away. The V gene is TRBV9, the J gene TRBJ1-4, with D uncertain. The CDR3 has 15 residues. Germline-derived CDR1 and CDR2 are SGDLS and YYNGEE. CDR3 nucleotides: TGTGCCTGCAGCGTAGCGGCAGCAACTAATGAAAAACTGTTTTTT. Its protein is CACSVAAATNEKLFF.

In its sample, this clonotype was seen many times. The chain has TRBV7-6 and TRBJ2-5; D uncertain. Trimming left V 5 bases short and J 3 bases short, with 16 bases between. This CDR3 region has 15 residues. The germline V gene encodes CDR1 SGHVS and CDR2 FNYEAQ. CDR3 loop: CASSLRAWGKETQYF. Here the CDR3 DNA reads TGTGCCAGCAGCCTTAGAGCCTGGGGTAAAGAGACCCAGTACTTC.

Comment on this clonotype: A read error is possible here, since a much larger clone lies one base away. The rearrangement uses TRBV6-2 or TRBV6-3 and TRBJ1-2, with 8 bases identical to TRBD1. CDR1 and CDR2 from the germline V gene are MNHEY and SVGEGT. CDR3 length: 13 amino acids. CDR3 DNA sequence: TGTGCCAGCAGACGGACAGGGCCCTATGGCTACGCCTTC. Translated, it gives CASRRTGPYGYAF.

The rearrangement links TRBV6-4 to TRBJ2-3, with 14 bases fitting TRBD2. The V gene end was trimmed by 6 bases and the J gene end by 6 bases; junction bases not matched to a gene: 5. Germline V gene lookup returns CDR1 MRHNA and CDR2 SNTAGT. CDR3 length: 15 residues. For the CDR3, the DNA is TGTGCCAGCAGCCGGACTAGCGGGAGGATGGATACGCAGTATTTT. Protein: CASSRTSGRMDTQYF.

The chain combines TRBV6-4 with TRBJ2-7; 7 bases fit TRBD1. V shed 7 bases and J 0 bases; nucleotides not matched to a gene: 6. This CDR3 spans 14 amino acids. CDR1 is MRHNA, CDR2 SNTAGT, per germline. The CDR3 DNA is TGTGCCAGCATCAGGGACAGCTCCTCCTACGAGCAGTACTTC. It is translated as CASIRDSSSYEQYF.

This clonotype was seen ten or more times. The chain carries TRBV3-1 and TRBJ1-2; TRBD1 aligns across 8 bases. The trim removed 6 bases at V and 3 bases at J, leaving 12 bases unmatched. This CDR3 spans 16 amino acids. Per germline, CDR1 LGHDT and CDR2 YNNKEL (reference sequence). CDR3 sequence: CASRGAGGASYYGYTF. CDR3 in DNA: TGTGCCAGCAGGGGGGCAGGGGGCGCCTCATACTATGGCTACACCTTC.

This clonotype is judged medium-sized. The rearrangement links TRBV6-1 to TRBJ2-7; D gene unclear. Trimming took off 7 bases at V and 5 bases at J, with 9 bases between the two ends. Germline lookup yields CDR1 MNHNS and CDR2 SASEGT. The CDR3 spans 11 residues. In nucleotides, the CDR3 is TGTGCCAGCACCATAAGGAACGAGCAGTACTTC. This codes for CASTIRNEQYF.

On this clonotype: This may be a read error, as it is one base from a much larger clone. The chain uses TRBV7-2 and TRBJ2-7; 11 positions match TRBD2. Unmatched junction bases numbered 12, after V lost 10 bases and J lost 7 bases. The CDR3 runs to 14 residues. Germline V gene lookup returns CDR1 SGHTA and CDR2 FQGNSA. CDR3 bases: TGTGCCATCACACCGGGACTAGCGGCGGGAGAGCAGTACTTC. This sequence encodes CAITPGLAAGEQYF.

This clonotype has ten or more counts. The chain uses TRBV27 and TRBJ2-2, with 12 positions matching TRBD1. The ends lost 6 bases at V and 8 bases at J; junction bases unmatched: 4. The CDR3 length is 14 residues. The germline V gene encodes CDR1 MNHEY and CDR2 SMNVEV (reference sequence). The CDR3 is CASSGTGGRGELFF. The CDR3 DNA is TGTGCCAGCAGCGGGACAGGGGGCAGGGGGGAGCTGTTTTTT.

Ten or more counts support this clonotype. The chain uses TRBV12-5 and TRBJ1-5; D ambiguous. The V end was cut by 4 bases, the J end by 1 base, with 2 bases between. CDR1 is LGHNT and CDR2 is FRNRAP in the germline V gene. This CDR3 spans 12 amino acids. The CDR3 bases are TGTGCTAGTGGTTCGAGCAATCAGCCCCAGCATTTT. It encodes CASGSSNQPQHF. Full variable domain (outside the CDR3, taken from reference TRBV12-5 and TRBJ1-5): DARVTQTPRHKVTEMGQEVTMRCQPILGHNTVFWYRQTMMQGLELLAYFRNRAPLDDSGMPKDRFSAEMPDATLATLKIQPSEPRDSAVYFCASGSSNQPQHFGDGTRLSIL.

On this clonotype itself: A much larger clone differs from this one at a single base, so this may be a read error. DNA of the CDR3: TGTGCCAGCAGTTTAGGGACAGCCAGTTCACCCCTCCACTTT. The encoded protein is CASSLGTASSPLHF. The chain is built from TRBV28 and TRBJ1-6, with 7 bases that match TRBD1. This CDR3 has 14 residues. The V segment lost 2 bases and the J segment 9 bases; nucleotides outside the gene matches: 4. Germline-derived CDR1 and CDR2 are MDHEN and SYDVKM.

The chain has TRBV5-1 and TRBJ2-2; 8 bases are shared with TRBD2. Trimming cost V 1 base and J 11 bases; bases outside gene matches: 10. This CDR3 has 15 residues. Germline V gene data show CDR1 as SGHRS and CDR2 as YFSETQ. CDR3 in amino acids: CASSLSTSGFLELFF. In DNA, the CDR3 is TGCGCCAGCAGCTTGAGTACTAGCGGCTTTTTAGAGCTGTTTTTT.

This chain uses TRBV29-1 with TRBJ1-1; D call uncertain. V was pared by 4 bases and J by 3 bases, with 6 bases between. This CDR3 spans 11 amino acids. The germline gives CDR1 SQVTM, CDR2 ANQGSEA. CDR3 residues: CSVVLDTEAFF. The CDR3 nucleotides are TGCAGCGTTGTTCTGGACACTGAAGCTTTCTTT.

This clonotype was observed a few times. The rearrangement joins TRBV6-1 to TRBJ2-4, with 7 positions matching TRBD2. The CDR3 runs 18 residues. Germline loops: CDR1 MNHNS, CDR2 SASEGT. Trimming removed 5 bases from V and 1 base from J; junction bases left unmatched: 14. CDR3 loop: CASSPEHPGTTAKNIQYF. CDR3 coding DNA: TGTGCCAGCAGTCCAGAACACCCGGGGACTACGGCCAAAAACATTCAGTACTTC.

This clonotype has only a few counts. The genes are TRBV14 and TRBJ2-2; D unclear. CDR3 length: 13 amino acids. Trimming stripped 4 bases from V and 3 bases from J, with 6 bases between. From germline, CDR1 is SGHDN and CDR2 FVKESK. CDR3 protein: CASSPRYTGELFF. Written as DNA, the CDR3 is TGTGCCAGCAGCCCGCGGTACACCGGGGAGCTGTTTTTT. Full variable domain (outside the CDR3, taken from reference TRBV14 and TRBJ2-2): EAGVTQFPSHSVIEKGQTVTLRCDPISGHDNLYWYRRVMGKEIKFLLHFVKESKQDESGMPNNRFLAERTGGTYSTLKVQPAELEDSGVYFCASSPRYTGELFFGEGSRLTVL.

The V gene is TRBV9, the J gene TRBJ1-1; 7 nucleotides agree with TRBD1. With V trimmed by 6 bases and J by 0 bases, 14 bases remained unmatched. This CDR3 region has 17 residues. The V gene's germline CDR1 is SGDLS and CDR2 YYNGEE. The CDR3, as DNA: TGTGCCAGCACCAAGGGACAGAAGGGGGACTTGAACACTGAAGCTTTCTTT. Its protein product is CASTKGQKGDLNTEAFF.

With regard to this clonotype: One base away lies a much larger clone, so this may be a sequencing read error. J is TRBJ1-2 and V is TRBV6-9; unclear D gene. The CDR3 contains 16 residues. Germline assignment: CDR1 MNHGY and CDR2 SVAAGI. CDR3 in amino acids: CTSSYSITLGHYGYTF. The CDR3, as DNA: TGTACCAGCAGTTACTCAATTACGCTCGGCCACTATGGCTACACCTTC.

This sequence joins TRBV9 and TRBJ1-5; possible D gene TRBD1, 6 bases. The V end was cut by 3 bases, the J end by 0 bases, with 10 bases between. Germline V gives CDR1 SGDLS, CDR2 YYNGEE. The CDR3 is 15 residues long. CDR3 loop: CASSAGHNSNQPQHF. The CDR3 DNA reads TGTGCCAGCAGCGCGGGACACAATAGCAATCAGCCCCAGCATTTT.

This clonotype was observed a handful of times. This chain links TRBV24-1 with TRBJ1-1; D is perhaps TRBD1 (5 bases). The CDR3 runs to 15 residues. With 4 bases removed from V and 4 bases from J, the gap between germline ends came to 15 bases. CDR1 and CDR2 from the germline V gene are KGHDR and SFDVKD. DNA for the CDR3: TGTGCCACCAGTGAGAGGGGAAAGTTGGGCACTGAAGCTTTCTTT. This codes for CATSERGKLGTEAFF.

This clonotype was observed a single time. An end of the junction differs from the germline gene, which may be a read error. This rearrangement joins TRBV9 to TRBJ1-1; D is possibly TRBD1 (5 bases). The CDR3 loop spans 13 amino acids. CDR1 is SGDLS and CDR2 is YYNGEE in the germline V gene. This chain's CDR3 is CASSTGPGAPAFF. CDR3 DNA: TGTGCCAGCAGCACGGGCCCCGGGGCACCGGCTTTTTTT. Full variable domain (missing parts from reference TRBV9 and TRBJ1-1): DSGVTQTPKHLITATGQRVTLRCSPRSGDLSVYWYQQSLDQGLQFLIQYYNGEERAKGNILERFSAQQFPDLHSELNLSSLELGDSALYFCASSTGPGAPAFFGQGTRLTVV.

This clonotype showed up just a few times. This chain connects TRBV20-1 to TRBJ2-7, with 10 nucleotides matching TRBD2. CDR1 and CDR2 from the germline V gene are DFQATT and SNEGSKA (reference sequence). J gave up 7 bases and V 4 bases, and 13 bases lay outside the gene matches. The CDR3 extends over 15 amino acids. The CDR3 coding sequence is TGCAGTGCTACAAACCCAGCGGGGGGGAGGATGGAGCAGTACTTC. Translating gives CSATNPAGGRMEQYF.

The chain couples TRBV6-2 or TRBV6-3 to TRBJ2-6, with D uncertain. The CDR3 consists of 15 residues. Trimming left V 4 bases short and J 2 bases short, with 9 bases between. CDR1 is MNHEY and CDR2 is SVGEGT in the germline V gene. The CDR3, as DNA: TGTGCCAGCAGTTGTGACTTCGCTGGGGCCAACGTCCTGACTTTC. This sequence encodes CASSCDFAGANVLTF.